The 10 T cell receptor beta chains in this list originate from one sample, sequenced in a study of T cell responses to AZD1222 COVID-19 vaccine. Sequencing was performed with immunoSEQ multiplex PCR; in TCRdb, only in-frame clones are kept and a portion is missing. This repertoire shows about 130,000 clones, roughly nine tenths found once; its top ten account for roughly a tenth. Material: peripheral blood, obtained 28 days after the second AZD1222 dose. Receptors originate from an adult who received the AZD1222 COVID-19 vaccine.

This clone was found once. The chain links TRBV10-3 to TRBJ2-2; D might be TRBD2 (6 bases). Germline lookup yields CDR1 ENHRY and CDR2 SYGVKD. V lost 0 bases, J lost 1 base, and 9 bases lay in between. The CDR3 runs to 16 residues. The CDR3 coding sequence is TGTGCCATCAGTGAGTCTGGGGGAGGGAACACCGGGGAGCTGTTTTTT. Encoded protein: CAISESGGGNTGELFF.

The J gene is TRBJ1-1, the V gene TRBV10-1, with D unclear. V lost 8 bases, J lost 7 bases, and 14 bases lay in between. The germline V gene encodes CDR1 WNHNN and CDR2 SYGVQD (reference sequence). This CDR3 contains 12 residues. Written as DNA, the CDR3 is TGCGCCAGCTCCGAAGGACGGAGTGAAGCTTTCTTT. This codes for CASSEGRSEAFF.

The chain couples TRBV29-1 to TRBJ1-2; D gene unclear. V was clipped by 0 bases and J by 8 bases, with 10 bases between them. Germline lookup yields CDR1 SQVTM and CDR2 ANQGSEA. This CDR3 is built from 12 residues. The CDR3 bases are TGCAGCGTTGAAGATTGGTCGGTCGGCTACACCTTC. This translates into CSVEDWSVGYTF.

The rearrangement joins TRBV7-9 to TRBJ1-2, with D perhaps matching TRBD1 (5 bases). Germline V gene data show CDR1 as SEHNR and CDR2 as FQNEAQ (reference sequence). The CDR3 is 15 amino acids. The V end was cut by 5 bases, the J end by 2 bases, with 15 bases between. Here the CDR3 DNA reads TGTGCCAGCAGCCCCGCCCTGACAGCGAACTATGGCTACACCTTC. This encodes CASSPALTANYGYTF.

This chain uses TRBV30 with TRBJ2-5, with D perhaps TRBD1 or TRBD2 (6 bases each). The germline V gene has CDR1 GTSNPN and CDR2 SVGIG (reference sequence). V shed 7 bases and J shed 4 bases, with 13 bases lying between them. This CDR3 is 12 amino acids long. Written as DNA, the CDR3 is TGTGCCTCCAGGGGCGGGGCAGAGACCCAGTACTTC. Residues: CASRGGAETQYF.

The chain employs TRBV12-3 or TRBV12-4 and TRBJ2-3, with 13 nucleotides matching TRBD2. Unmatched junction bases numbered 4, after V lost 5 bases and J lost 11 bases. The CDR3 is 13 residues long. The CDR3 loop is CASSIRLAGGQYF. CDR3 coding DNA: TGTGCCAGCAGTATTCGACTAGCGGGAGGGCAGTATTTT.

V and J are TRBV12-5 and TRBJ2-1; 10 bases align to TRBD2. CDR1 is LGHNT, CDR2 FRNRAP, per germline. V was clipped by 5 bases and J by 5 bases; unmatched bases: 3. This CDR3 has 14 amino acids. DNA for the CDR3: TGTGCTAGTGGTCTCGGACTAGCGGACAATGAGCAGTTCTTC. This gives the protein CASGLGLADNEQFF. Complete variable domain (other parts from reference TRBV12-5 and TRBJ2-1): DARVTQTPRHKVTEMGQEVTMRCQPILGHNTVFWYRQTMMQGLELLAYFRNRAPLDDSGMPKDRFSAEMPDATLATLKIQPSEPRDSAVYFCASGLGLADNEQFFGPGTRLTVL.

The genes are TRBV5-6 and TRBJ2-1; 11 bases are a match to TRBD2. The junction had 6 bases not matched to a gene; V was cut back by 4 bases and J by 6 bases. Germline values: CDR1 SGHDT, CDR2 YYEEEE. This CDR3 spans 15 amino acids. CDR3 sequence (DNA): TGTGCCAGCAGCCTGACGGGACTAGCGGCCAATGAGCAGTTCTTC. It specifies CASSLTGLAANEQFF.

This chain uses TRBV5-1 with TRBJ2-5; 12 bases are shared with TRBD1. Per germline, CDR1 SGHRS and CDR2 YFSETQ. Unmatched junction bases numbered 3, after V lost 4 bases and J lost 5 bases. This CDR3 spans 14 amino acids. The CDR3 DNA reads as TGCGCCAGCAGCCTGGGACAGGGGGCGGAGACCCAGTACTTC. Its translation: CASSLGQGAETQYF.

This clone has more than one count but fewer than ten. The chain combines TRBV7-9 with TRBJ1-6; 11 nucleotides match TRBD1. Germline CDR1 SEHNR, CDR2 FQNEAQ (reference sequence). V was pared by 4 bases and J by 6 bases, with 2 bases of the junction left unmatched. The CDR3 is 15 amino acids. CDR3 region: CASSWTGGRNSPLHF. CDR3 nucleotides: TGTGCCAGCAGCTGGACAGGGGGCCGTAATTCACCCCTCCACTTT.